This is a list of T cell receptor beta chains from one sample in a study of blood T cell repertoires in COVID-19. The data were produced by immunoSEQ multiplex PCR, yet TCRdb's version contains in-frame clones alone and is incomplete. Among roughly 280,000 clones listed, approximately 86% were seen once. The sequencing input was peripheral blood. The receptor set was obtained from a woman in her sixties with COVID-19, enrolled during active disease. Both conserved end residues are part of each CDR3. Fields, in order: CDR3 protein, CDR3 DNA, J gene, V gene, D gene, clone size. The D gene is left open where the match is weak. A clone size is listed for some rows: how often the clone was seen (once, few, many), or a class if it is expanded.

CDR3 protein: CASSSRQGLGETQYF; CDR3 DNA: TGTGCCAGCAGCTCGAGACAGGGGCTCGGTGAGACCCAGTACTTC; J gene: TRBJ2-5; V gene: TRBV5-4; D gene: TRBD1; clone size: NA
CDR3 protein: CASSFQGAKNTEAFF; CDR3 DNA: TGCGCCAGCAGCTTCCAGGGGGCTAAGAACACTGAAGCTTTCTTT; J gene: TRBJ1-1; V gene: TRBV5-1; D gene: TRBD1; clone size: once
CDR3 protein: CAITTGTGTTDTQYF; CDR3 DNA: TGTGCCATCACAACCGGGACAGGGACCACAGATACGCAGTATTTT; J gene: TRBJ2-3; V gene: TRBV10-3; D gene: TRBD1; clone size: NA
CDR3 protein: CAWSVGGVGYEQYF; CDR3 DNA: TGTGCCTGGAGTGTTGGAGGTGTCGGCTACGAGCAGTACTTC; J gene: TRBJ2-7; V gene: TRBV30; D gene: NA; clone size: NA
CDR3 protein: CASSEAGGTYNEQFF; CDR3 DNA: TGTGCCAGCAGCGAAGCGGGAGGGACCTACAATGAGCAGTTCTTC; J gene: TRBJ2-1; V gene: TRBV3-1/TRBV3-2; D gene: TRBD2; clone size: once
CDR3 protein: CASGPWTPTVGDEQFF; CDR3 DNA: TGTGCCAGCGGACCCTGGACACCGACAGTGGGCGATGAGCAGTTCTTC; J gene: TRBJ2-1; V gene: TRBV2; D gene: NA; clone size: NA
CDR3 protein: CASSLGPGKVQPQHF; CDR3 DNA: TGTGCCAGCAGCTTAGGCCCAGGAAAGGTTCAGCCCCAGCATTTT; J gene: TRBJ1-5; V gene: TRBV5-4; D gene: NA; clone size: NA
CDR3 protein: CASSVGPDPWSTEAFF; CDR3 DNA: TGTGCCAGCAGCGTAGGCCCCGACCCTTGGAGCACTGAAGCTTTCTTT; J gene: TRBJ1-1; V gene: TRBV9; D gene: NA; clone size: NA
CDR3 protein: CASSLGLTGDNYGYTF; CDR3 DNA: TGTGCCAGCAGCTTAGGTCTGACAGGAGACAACTATGGCTACACCTTC; J gene: TRBJ1-2; V gene: TRBV7-6; D gene: NA; clone size: NA
CDR3 protein: CASSQGPGQTYEQYF; CDR3 DNA: TGTGCCAGCAGCCAAGGCCCGGGACAGACCTACGAGCAGTACTTC; J gene: TRBJ2-7; V gene: TRBV4-2; D gene: TRBD1; clone size: NA
CDR3 protein: CSASGAGYEQYF; CDR3 DNA: TGCAGTGCTAGTGGGGCAGGGTACGAGCAGTACTTC; J gene: TRBJ2-7; V gene: TRBV20-1; D gene: NA; clone size: once
CDR3 protein: CASSPTNEKLFF; CDR3 DNA: TGTGCCAGCAGTCCTACTAATGAAAAACTGTTTTTT; J gene: TRBJ1-4; V gene: TRBV12-3/TRBV12-4; D gene: NA; clone size: NA
CDR3 protein: CSVRAGEQFF; CDR3 DNA: TGCAGCGTCCGAGCGGGTGAGCAGTTCTTC; J gene: TRBJ2-1; V gene: TRBV29-1; D gene: NA; clone size: NA
CDR3 protein: CASLLGGKNTEAFF; CDR3 DNA: TGTGCCAGCCTCCTGGGAGGGAAGAACACTGAAGCTTTCTTT; J gene: TRBJ1-1; V gene: TRBV28; D gene: NA; clone size: NA
CDR3 protein: CASSTSGYGNTIYF; CDR3 DNA: TGTGCCAGTAGTACCTCCGGGTATGGAAACACCATATATTTT; J gene: TRBJ1-3; V gene: TRBV19; D gene: NA; clone size: once
CDR3 protein: CASSPSYNYGYTF; CDR3 DNA: TGTGCCAGCAGCCCATCCTATAACTATGGCTACACCTTC; J gene: TRBJ1-2; V gene: TRBV14; D gene: NA; clone size: NA
CDR3 protein: CASSLSGHGYTF; CDR3 DNA: TGTGCCAGCAGCTTATCGGGTCACGGCTACACCTTC; J gene: TRBJ1-2; V gene: TRBV7-3; D gene: NA; clone size: NA
CDR3 protein: CASSQSGGRAEQFF; CDR3 DNA: TGTGCCAGCAGCCAATCGGGGGGCAGGGCTGAGCAGTTCTTC; J gene: TRBJ2-1; V gene: TRBV3-1/TRBV3-2; D gene: NA; clone size: NA
CDR3 protein: CASSLSGIDEQFF; CDR3 DNA: TGTGCCAGCAGCTTATCCGGGATCGATGAGCAGTTCTTC; J gene: TRBJ2-1; V gene: TRBV7-3; D gene: NA; clone size: NA
CDR3 protein: CASSRSTGGRINEQFF; CDR3 DNA: TGTGCCAGCAGCCGCTCGACCGGCGGGAGGATCAATGAGCAGTTCTTC; J gene: TRBJ2-1; V gene: TRBV27; D gene: TRBD2; clone size: NA
CDR3 protein: CVLEREGRYNEQFF; CDR3 DNA: TGTGTCTTAGAGCGGGAGGGCCGTTACAATGAGCAGTTCTTC; J gene: TRBJ2-1; V gene: TRBV28; D gene: TRBD2; clone size: few
CDR3 protein: CASSPGLGLEAFF; CDR3 DNA: TGTGCCAGCAGCCCCGGACTGGGACTTGAAGCTTTCTTT; J gene: TRBJ1-1; V gene: TRBV3-1/TRBV3-2; D gene: NA; clone size: NA
CDR3 protein: CASSATSGGPLFF; CDR3 DNA: TGTGCCAGCAGCGCCACTAGCGGGGGCCCTCTGTTCTTC; J gene: TRBJ2-1; V gene: TRBV7-2; D gene: TRBD2; clone size: few
CDR3 protein: CASRASDRTGETQYF; CDR3 DNA: TGCGCCAGCAGGGCCTCGGACAGGACCGGTGAGACCCAGTACTTC; J gene: TRBJ2-5; V gene: TRBV5-1; D gene: TRBD1; clone size: NA
CDR3 protein: CASSPARQGGVGYTF; CDR3 DNA: TGTGCCAGCAGCCCCGCCCGACAGGGTGGTGTCGGCTACACCTTC; J gene: TRBJ1-2; V gene: TRBV11-2; D gene: TRBD1; clone size: NA
CDR3 protein: CASGAGTLNSPLHF; CDR3 DNA: TGTGCCAGCGGTGCCGGGACACTTAATTCACCCCTCCACTTT; J gene: TRBJ1-6; V gene: TRBV7-9; D gene: NA; clone size: NA
CDR3 protein: CASSRTSGTDTQYF; CDR3 DNA: TGTGCCAGCTCACGGACTAGCGGCACAGATACGCAGTATTTT; J gene: TRBJ2-3; V gene: TRBV18; D gene: TRBD2; clone size: many